A selection of T cell receptor beta chains follows, all from one sample in a study of shared clonotypes between healthy human individuals. Profiling relied on immunoSEQ multiplex PCR, and the TCRdb table lists in-frame clones only, not all of them. The data show 1.4 million or so clones, 98% seen once. The specimen sequenced was naive CD4+ T cells sorted from blood. These receptors were collected from a man aged 25 to 40 in good health. CDR3s leave out the opening cysteine and the closing phenylalanine or tryptophan. Each record gives: J gene, V gene, CDR3 protein.

TRBJ2-5 | TRBV28 | ASSFDRGTETQY
TRBJ1-1 | TRBV4-2 | ASSLVGRTNTEAF
TRBJ1-3 | TRBV9 | ASSVEASSGNTIY
TRBJ2-1 | TRBV15 | ATSREPFTYNEQF
TRBJ2-2 | TRBV19 | ASRSLAGTGELF
TRBJ2-2 | TRBV10-3 | ANSGGGELF
TRBJ2-1 | TRBV10-1 | ASSEYSSYNEQF
TRBJ1-2 | TRBV4-3 | ASSQIQGARTSSYT
TRBJ2-1 | TRBV11-2 | ASSFRQSSYNEQF
TRBJ2-1 | TRBV7-8 | ASSVRDRGIPVDSYNEQF
TRBJ2-5 | TRBV6-6 | ASRGKQTDKETQY
TRBJ2-1 | TRBV19 | ASSISIPSYNEQF
TRBJ1-1 | TRBV5-5 | ASSLDNANTEAF
TRBJ1-4 | TRBV4-3 | ASSHHPAGQANEKLF
TRBJ2-1 | TRBV6-5 | ASSLLAGGNNEQF
TRBJ2-1 | TRBV5-6 | ASSLGTSGSGQYRQF
TRBJ1-1 | TRBV4-3 | ASSQVVLNTEAF
TRBJ2-5 | TRBV5-1 | ASSLGLAGGPEETQY
TRBJ2-1 | TRBV5-1 | ASSSGLVGSYNEQF
TRBJ2-3 | TRBV7-9 | ASSLVQDTQY
TRBJ2-3 | TRBV29-1 | SVVLMGTSPTDTQY
TRBJ2-5 | TRBV9 | ASSPTAGETQY
TRBJ1-2 | TRBV7-2 | ASSPVAGGGYGYT
TRBJ2-6 | TRBV19 | ASSIVAGGGANVLT
TRBJ2-2 | TRBV11-3 | ASSPRGTGKHTGELF
TRBJ2-1 | TRBV10-1 | ASSTGLAVQF
TRBJ2-3 | TRBV2 | AWAGVLHTDTQY
TRBJ2-7 | TRBV5-6 | ASSSTVGDSYEQY
TRBJ2-5 | TRBV28 | ASRVGGIQETQY
TRBJ1-2 | TRBV19 | ASSIPAGTGMGGYT
TRBJ1-2 | TRBV28 | ASREQIGSYT
TRBJ1-2 | TRBV27 | ASSLFQGARLYGYT
TRBJ2-7 | TRBV11-2 | ASKAISYYEQY